These 18 T cell receptor beta chains were sequenced from one sample in a study of cytomegalovirus exposure and HLA in healthy donors. Both 60 Vbeta primers and 13 Jbeta primers went into the PCR. This table comes from immunoSEQ multiplex PCR, and its TCRdb copy is limited to in-frame clones, with some not included. The sample shows some 140,000 clones, less than 80% of them seen only once. Sequenced sample: PBMCs. Source of these receptors: a woman aged 45-65 years in good health and CMV-seropositive.

The gene calls are TRBV6-1 and TRBJ2-7, with a weak D call TRBD1 (6 bases). The CDR3 contains 16 residues. Germline V gene sequence: CDR1 MNHNS, CDR2 SASEGT. V gave up 0 bases and J gave up 2 bases, with 14 bases separating them. The CDR3 DNA sequence: TGTGCCAGCAGTGAAGCGCTTTGGGGGCTTACCTACGAGCAGTACTTC. Translating it yields CASSEALWGLTYEQYF.

The chain couples TRBV6-5 to TRBJ1-2; D may be TRBD1 (5 bases). Germline V lookup: CDR1 MNHEY, CDR2 SVGAGI. The CDR3 has 13 amino acids. V shed 0 bases and J shed 8 bases, with 10 bases lying between them. The CDR3 DNA follows: TGTGCCAGCAGTTACTCGAGGGGAGGAGGCTACACCTTC. Protein product: CASSYSRGGGYTF.

CDR3 sequence reads: CASSSRQGSSYEQYF. The CDR3 DNA reads TGCGCCAGCAGCTCCAGACAGGGGAGCTCCTACGAGCAGTACTTC. This sequence joins TRBV5-1 and TRBJ2-7; 8 bases are a match to TRBD1. CDR3 size: 15 residues. V gave up 3 bases and J gave up 0 bases; unmatched junction bases: 5. Looked up from germline, CDR1 is SGHRS and CDR2 is YFSETQ.

A remark on this clone: Germline is not matched at one junction end, which may reflect a read error. The chain has TRBV7-7 and TRBJ2-5; D perhaps matches TRBD1 (6 bases). This CDR3 is built from 12 residues. Germline V gene sequence: CDR1 SSHAT, CDR2 FNYEAQ (reference sequence). For the CDR3, the DNA is TGTGCTAGCAGCTCCGGGACACAGACCCAGTACTTC. Translated: CASSSGTQTQYF.

The chain is built from TRBV5-1 and TRBJ2-1, with D tentatively TRBD2 (6 bases). Looked up from germline, CDR1 is SGHRS and CDR2 is YFSETQ. CDR3 length: 13 residues. V lost 4 bases and J 4 bases, leaving 9 bases between the germline ends. The chain's CDR3 is CASSLGTYNEQFF. The CDR3 DNA follows: TGCGCCAGCAGCCTCGGGACTTACAATGAGCAGTTCTTC.

This chain uses TRBV15 with TRBJ2-2; 8 bases fit TRBD1. Germline V gives CDR1 LNHNV, CDR2 YYDKDF (reference sequence). The CDR3 runs 15 residues. V lost 5 bases, J lost 9 bases, and 11 bases stayed unmatched. The CDR3 nucleotides read TGTGCCACCAGCGAGGGTCGGGACAGGACCTGGGAGCTGTTTTTT. It translates to CATSEGRDRTWELFF.

This clone came up once. The CDR3: CAEHRQGGQFF. CDR3 nucleotide sequence: TGTGCCGAACATCGCCAGGGCGGGCAGTTCTTC. The V and J genes are TRBV7-2 and TRBJ2-1; D might be TRBD1 (5 bases). Deletions cut 11 bases from V and 12 bases from J, with 17 bases between. In germline, CDR1 is SGHTA, CDR2 FQGNSA. This CDR3 is 11 amino acids long.

The chain combines TRBV19 with TRBJ1-4; D might be TRBD1 (5 bases). This CDR3 comprises 13 residues. Germline V gives CDR1 LNHDA, CDR2 SQIVND (reference sequence). V shed 9 bases and J shed 8 bases, with 16 bases lying between them. CDR3 protein: CASRQRQGEKLFF. The DNA for the CDR3 is TGTGCCAGCCGACAGAGGCAAGGCGAAAAACTGTTTTTT. The variable domain in full, with the rest retrieved from reference TRBV19 and TRBJ1-4, is DGGITQSPKYLFRKEGQNVTLSCEQNLNHDAMYWYRQDPGQGLRLIYYSQIVNDFQKGDIAEGYSVSREKKESFPLTVTSAQKNPTAFYLCASRQRQGEKLFFGSGTQLSVL.

The gene calls are TRBV6-4 and TRBJ2-6; D is perhaps TRBD2 (6 bases). Looked up from germline, CDR1 is MRHNA and CDR2 is SNTAGT. The CDR3 totals 15 residues. The V and J ends lost 6 bases and 4 bases respectively, with 13 bases between them. The CDR3 loop is CASRGLVRGANVLTF. CDR3 DNA: TGTGCCAGCAGGGGACTCGTCCGCGGGGCCAACGTCCTGACTTTC.

The chain has TRBV15 and TRBJ2-1; 9 bases agree with TRBD1. This CDR3 has 15 amino acids. Per germline, CDR1 LNHNV and CDR2 YYDKDF (reference sequence). Trimming cost V 5 bases and J 6 bases; bases outside gene matches: 8. The CDR3, as DNA: TGTGCCACCAGCGAGGGGACAGGGTGGCCCAATGAGCAGTTCTTC. It yields the protein CATSEGTGWPNEQFF.

V is TRBV7-9 and J is TRBJ1-4; TRBD1 matches at 7 bases. CDR1 is SEHNR, CDR2 FQNEAQ, per germline (reference sequence). This CDR3 has 16 amino acids. Trimming cost V 5 bases and J 8 bases; bases outside gene matches: 14. In nucleotides, the CDR3 is TGTGCCAGCAGCACATTACCGGGACAGAGTGTGGAAAAACTGTTTTTT. This encodes CASSTLPGQSVEKLFF. The complete variable domain, with remaining parts taken from reference TRBV7-9 and TRBJ1-4, reads DTGVSQNPRHKITKRGQNVTFRCDPISEHNRLYWYRQTLGQGPEFLTYFQNEAQLEKSRLLSDRFSAERPKGSFSTLEIQRTEQGDSAMYLCASSTLPGQSVEKLFFGSGTQLSVL.

The chain uses TRBV20-1 and TRBJ1-1; D is unclear. Looked up from germline, CDR1 is DFQATT and CDR2 is SNEGSKA (reference sequence). CDR3 length: 11 amino acids. V shed 3 bases and J shed 7 bases, with 9 bases lying between them. The CDR3 spells CSASRPGEAFF. DNA of the CDR3: TGCAGTGCTAGCCGCCCAGGTGAAGCTTTCTTT.

The chain has TRBV7-9 and TRBJ2-7; TRBD2 might be the D (6 bases). Deletions cut 5 bases from V and 10 bases from J, with 15 bases between. Germline lookup yields CDR1 SEHNR and CDR2 FQNEAQ (reference sequence). The CDR3 extends over 12 amino acids. CDR3 in DNA: TGTGCCAGCAGCCGCCTCTCGGGGGTACAGTACTTC. It translates to CASSRLSGVQYF.

This clone occurred a few times. The chain links TRBV5-1 to TRBJ1-2; TRBD1 matches at 8 bases. This CDR3 comprises 14 residues. The V gene end was trimmed by 3 bases and the J gene end by 4 bases; junction bases not matched to a gene: 5. CDR1 and CDR2 from the germline V gene are SGHRS and YFSETQ. The CDR3 DNA is TGCGCCAGCAGCTCATCAGGGGGCGGCTATGGCTACACCTTC. Translating gives CASSSSGGGYGYTF.

This clone has more than one count but fewer than ten. The chain couples TRBV19 to TRBJ1-3, with 9 bases aligning to TRBD1. The CDR3 length is 16 residues. Germline trimming cut 10 bases from V and 1 base from J; bases unmatched to any gene: 11. Germline V gene sequence: CDR1 LNHDA, CDR2 SQIVND (reference sequence). The CDR3 sequence is CATTNPGQGSGNTIYF. Written as DNA, the CDR3 is TGTGCCACCACCAACCCCGGACAGGGGTCTGGAAACACCATATATTTT.

A word on this clone: Other DNA sequences from this sample encode an identical CDR3 as well. The chain is built from TRBV5-1 and TRBJ1-4, with a tentative D call TRBD1 (5 bases). V lost 0 bases and J lost 8, with 11 bases in between. There are 14 residues in the CDR3. Germline V gives CDR1 SGHRS, CDR2 YFSETQ. CDR3 region: CASSLGTGGEKLFF. The CDR3 DNA sequence: TGCGCCAGCAGCTTGGGGACTGGGGGGGAAAAACTGTTTTTT.

The rearrangement joins TRBV27 to TRBJ2-7; tentative D call: TRBD1 (7 bases). Germline assignment: CDR1 MNHEY and CDR2 SMNVEV (reference sequence). V lost 6 bases, J lost 3 bases, and 15 bases lay in between. The CDR3 consists of 14 residues. The CDR3 DNA reads as TGTGCCAGCAGCCACAGGGGACTTAGCTACGAGCAGTACTTC. Translated: CASSHRGLSYEQYF.

The genes are TRBV5-6 and TRBJ1-5, with 9 nucleotides matching TRBD1. The CDR3 has 16 residues. Germline V gene data show CDR1 as SGHDT and CDR2 as YYEEEE. The junction had 6 bases not matched to a gene; V was cut back by 2 bases and J by 3 bases. CDR3 nucleotide sequence: TGTGCCAGCAGCTTTGCCGGGACAGGGCCCAATCAGCCCCAGCATTTT. The encoded protein is CASSFAGTGPNQPQHF.